The present TCR beta chain was sequenced within a study of blood T cell repertoires in COVID-19. Overall study: Samples came from the United States, Italy and Spain, spanning acute and convalescent COVID-19.

With V trimmed by 6 bases and J by 0 bases, 4 bases remained unmatched. Germline V gene sequence: CDR1 SNHLY, CDR2 FYNNEI. The CDR3 covers 15 residues. Per the authors' pipeline: Quantification of nucleated cells was approximated via reference gene primer amplification. TCRdb keeps only in-frame clones here, not all; method: immunoSEQ multiplex PCR. The DNA gave D and trimming, while V, J and clone size come from that table. Altogether 95,000 to 150,000 clones are present, about 79% being singletons, with the ten largest covering about 40%. This TCR came from a man aged 35-49 years with active or convalescent COVID-19. V and J are TRBV2 and TRBJ1-4; 7 bases agree with TRBD1. Specimen: peripheral blood. Here the CDR3 reads CASRQGQTTNEKLFF. CDR3 coding DNA: TGTGCCAGCAGACAGGGGCAAACAACTAATGAAAAACTGTTTTTT.